This is a list of T cell receptor beta chains from one sample in a study of OX40 agonist ivuxolimab in advanced cancers. Libraries were prepared by immunoSEQ multiplex PCR; TCRdb keeps only in-frame clonotypes and omits some of them. This table has about 96,000 clones, less than 95% appearing once. The specimen comprised CD4+ or CD8+ T cells sorted from blood, sampled in a trial of the OX40 agonist ivuxolimab. The source is an adult with an advanced solid tumor such as melanoma, head and neck, liver or kidney cancer. Both conserved end residues are part of each CDR3. D genes are given only for firm matches. The listing skips clone size in some rows; elsewhere it reads once, few, many or a size class.

clone_size: .
d_call: .
j_call: TRBJ1-1
v_call: TRBV7-3
cdr3_nt: TGTGCCAGCAGCTCGGACAGAAACACTGAAGCTTTCTTT
cdr3_aa: CASSSDRNTEAFF

clone_size: .
d_call: TRBD2
j_call: TRBJ2-2
v_call: TRBV11-3
cdr3_nt: TGTGCCAGCAGCTTCCGACTAGCGGGAGGCTGGACCGGGGAGCTGTTTTTT
cdr3_aa: CASSFRLAGGWTGELFF

clone_size: .
d_call: .
j_call: TRBJ1-5
v_call: TRBV7-2
cdr3_nt: TGTGCCAGCAGCTTGTTGCCGGGACCTGGCCAGCCCCAGCATTTT
cdr3_aa: CASSLLPGPGQPQHF

clone_size: .
d_call: .
j_call: TRBJ1-3
v_call: TRBV2
cdr3_nt: TGTGCCAGCACCCCCTTAATTTCTGGAAACACCATATATTTT
cdr3_aa: CASTPLISGNTIYF

clone_size: .
d_call: .
j_call: TRBJ2-5
v_call: TRBV29-1
cdr3_nt: TGCAGCGTACTCCGGTACAACCAAGAGACCCAGTACTTC
cdr3_aa: CSVLRYNQETQYF

clone_size: once
d_call: TRBD2
j_call: TRBJ2-1
v_call: TRBV6-4
cdr3_nt: TGTGCCAGCAGTGAACTAGCGGGACCCAATGAGCAGTTCTTC
cdr3_aa: CASSELAGPNEQFF

clone_size: .
d_call: .
j_call: TRBJ2-3
v_call: TRBV9
cdr3_nt: TGTGCCAGCAGCGTAGGCTCAAGACTAGTAGGTTCGCTAGATACGCAGTATTTT
cdr3_aa: CASSVGSRLVGSLDTQYF

clone_size: .
d_call: .
j_call: TRBJ1-1
v_call: TRBV9
cdr3_nt: TGTGCCAGCGCGCCCCCCGGAGGGACCCCTGAAGCTTTCTTT
cdr3_aa: CASAPPGGTPEAFF

clone_size: .
d_call: TRBD2
j_call: TRBJ2-1
v_call: TRBV4-2
cdr3_nt: TGTGCCAGCAGCCGAACAGCGGGAGGGCCCCCTGATGAGCAGTTCTTC
cdr3_aa: CASSRTAGGPPDEQFF

clone_size: .
d_call: TRBD2
j_call: TRBJ2-7
v_call: TRBV18
cdr3_nt: TGTGCCAGCTCTCGGGGGGGTTCCGACGAGCAGTACTTC
cdr3_aa: CASSRGGSDEQYF

clone_size: once
d_call: .
j_call: TRBJ2-5
v_call: TRBV29-1
cdr3_nt: TGCAGCGTTGGGCGCGGGATCCCACAAGAGACCCAGTACTTC
cdr3_aa: CSVGRGIPQETQYF

clone_size: once
d_call: .
j_call: TRBJ1-5
v_call: TRBV2
cdr3_nt: TGTGCCAGCAGTGAAAATGGGATCAATCAGCCCCAGCATTTT
cdr3_aa: CASSENGINQPQHF

clone_size: .
d_call: .
j_call: TRBJ1-1
v_call: TRBV11-1
cdr3_nt: TGTGCCAGCAGCTTAATAGGAGTGGGGAACACTGAAGCTTTCTTT
cdr3_aa: CASSLIGVGNTEAFF

clone_size: .
d_call: TRBD2
j_call: TRBJ2-2
v_call: TRBV5-4
cdr3_nt: TGTGCCAGCACCTGGGGCGGGAGGAGCGGGGAGCTGTTTTTT
cdr3_aa: CASTWGGRSGELFF

clone_size: .
d_call: .
j_call: TRBJ2-1
v_call: TRBV30
cdr3_nt: TGTGCCTGGAGTGTACGCCGTGAGCAGTTCTTC
cdr3_aa: CAWSVRREQFF

clone_size: .
d_call: TRBD1
j_call: TRBJ1-1
v_call: TRBV18
cdr3_nt: TGTGCCAGCTCACCCATGACAGGGTTCGGCACTGAAGCTTTCTTT
cdr3_aa: CASSPMTGFGTEAFF

clone_size: once
d_call: .
j_call: TRBJ2-1
v_call: TRBV7-3
cdr3_nt: TGTGCCAGCAGCTCCCCTCCGGGGGTTTGGTTCTTC
cdr3_aa: CASSSPPGVWFF

clone_size: .
d_call: .
j_call: TRBJ1-5
v_call: TRBV18
cdr3_nt: TGTGCCAGCTCACCGGCAGGGGAGTACCAGCCCCAGCATTTT
cdr3_aa: CASSPAGEYQPQHF

clone_size: .
d_call: .
j_call: TRBJ2-5
v_call: TRBV18
cdr3_nt: TGTGCCAGCTCACCTCGGGGAAACCAAGAGACCCAGTACTTC
cdr3_aa: CASSPRGNQETQYF

clone_size: .
d_call: TRBD2
j_call: TRBJ2-7
v_call: TRBV30
cdr3_nt: TGTGCCTGGAGTCTAGCGGGCTACGAGCAGTACTTC
cdr3_aa: CAWSLAGYEQYF

clone_size: .
d_call: TRBD1
j_call: TRBJ2-6
v_call: TRBV30
cdr3_nt: TGTGCCTGGAGTCGGGGGGACAGGGGGATCTCTGGGGCCAACGTCCTGACTTTC
cdr3_aa: CAWSRGDRGISGANVLTF

clone_size: .
d_call: TRBD1
j_call: TRBJ2-5
v_call: TRBV19
cdr3_nt: TGTGCCAGTAGTCCCGTCAACAGGGGGACTGAAGAGACCCAGTACTTC
cdr3_aa: CASSPVNRGTEETQYF

clone_size: .
d_call: .
j_call: TRBJ1-2
v_call: TRBV10-2
cdr3_nt: TGCGCCAGCAGTGAAGGAGGGGACTATGGCTACACCTTC
cdr3_aa: CASSEGGDYGYTF

clone_size: .
d_call: .
j_call: TRBJ1-2
v_call: TRBV5-1
cdr3_nt: TGCGCCAGCAGCTTGGGGGGGCTGGATACTGGCTACACCTTC
cdr3_aa: CASSLGGLDTGYTF

clone_size: .
d_call: TRBD1
j_call: TRBJ2-7
v_call: TRBV11-3
cdr3_nt: TGTGCCAGCAGCTTACTCGGGACAGGGGGCTACGAGCAGTACTTC
cdr3_aa: CASSLLGTGGYEQYF

clone_size: .
d_call: TRBD1
j_call: TRBJ2-7
v_call: TRBV5-1
cdr3_nt: TGCGCCAGCAACCGTGACAGGGGCGCGAAAGAGCAGTACTTC
cdr3_aa: CASNRDRGAKEQYF

clone_size: .
d_call: .
j_call: TRBJ2-1
v_call: TRBV30
cdr3_nt: TGTGCCTGGGCGCTGGGGGTCTCCTACAATGAGCAGTTCTTC
cdr3_aa: CAWALGVSYNEQFF

clone_size: .
d_call: .
j_call: TRBJ2-1
v_call: TRBV7-3
cdr3_nt: TGTGCCAGCAGCGCAGTAGTAGGTGAGCAGTTCTTC
cdr3_aa: CASSAVVGEQFF

clone_size: .
d_call: .
j_call: TRBJ1-5
v_call: TRBV15
cdr3_nt: TGTGCCACCAGCAGAGATCGGGGGAACGGGAATCAGCCCCAGCATTTT
cdr3_aa: CATSRDRGNGNQPQHF

clone_size: .
d_call: .
j_call: TRBJ1-2
v_call: TRBV11-2
cdr3_nt: TGTGCCAGCACCCCGTCGGCAGGGGTCTATGGCTACACCTTC
cdr3_aa: CASTPSAGVYGYTF

clone_size: once
d_call: TRBD1
j_call: TRBJ2-7
v_call: TRBV5-4
cdr3_nt: TGTGCCAGCAGCCCGACAGGGACAGGGTCCTACGAGCAGTACTTC
cdr3_aa: CASSPTGTGSYEQYF

clone_size: .
d_call: .
j_call: TRBJ2-7
v_call: TRBV30
cdr3_nt: TGTGCCTGGAGATCGAAACGGGGAGGTGGGGACTTC
cdr3_aa: CAWRSKRGGGDF

clone_size: few
d_call: TRBD1
j_call: TRBJ1-1
v_call: TRBV10-3
cdr3_nt: TGTGCCATCAGAACGGACAGGGGGGTGATGAACACTGAAGCTTTCTTT
cdr3_aa: CAIRTDRGVMNTEAFF

clone_size: .
d_call: .
j_call: TRBJ1-1
v_call: TRBV5-4
cdr3_nt: TGTGCCAGCAGCTTGGATCAGAGAAGGAACACTGAAGCTTTCTTT
cdr3_aa: CASSLDQRRNTEAFF

clone_size: .
d_call: .
j_call: TRBJ1-5
v_call: TRBV21-1
cdr3_nt: TGTGCCCCCGAATCAGCCCTAAGAAACAATCAGCCCCAGCATTTT
cdr3_aa: CAPESALRNNQPQHF

clone_size: .
d_call: .
j_call: TRBJ2-2
v_call: TRBV2
cdr3_nt: TGTGCCAGCAGTGAAATCGGGGCGGACACCGGGGAGCTGTTTTTT
cdr3_aa: CASSEIGADTGELFF

clone_size: .
d_call: .
j_call: TRBJ1-2
v_call: TRBV28
cdr3_nt: TGTGCCAGCAGTTCCAATGACCCTAACTATGGCTACACCTTC
cdr3_aa: CASSSNDPNYGYTF

clone_size: .
d_call: .
j_call: TRBJ2-2
v_call: TRBV15
cdr3_nt: TGTGCCACCAGCAGAGATGCGAGGGAGCTGTTTTTT
cdr3_aa: CATSRDARELFF

clone_size: once
d_call: .
j_call: TRBJ2-5
v_call: TRBV11-3
cdr3_nt: TGTGCCAGCAGCCGGCCAGGGGGGCTAGAGACCCAGTACTTC
cdr3_aa: CASSRPGGLETQYF

clone_size: .
d_call: TRBD2
j_call: TRBJ2-5
v_call: TRBV30
cdr3_nt: TGTGCCTCTGAGGGACTAGCGGGAAGCAAGACCCAGTACTTC
cdr3_aa: CASEGLAGSKTQYF

clone_size: once
d_call: TRBD2
j_call: TRBJ2-7
v_call: TRBV30
cdr3_nt: TGTGCCTGGAGTGCTGGGACTAGTATCTACGAGCAGTACTTC
cdr3_aa: CAWSAGTSIYEQYF

clone_size: .
d_call: TRBD2
j_call: TRBJ2-7
v_call: TRBV7-3
cdr3_nt: TGTGCCAGCAGCCGGGGCGGGAGCTCCTACGAGCAGTACTTC
cdr3_aa: CASSRGGSSYEQYF

clone_size: .
d_call: .
j_call: TRBJ1-2
v_call: TRBV19
cdr3_nt: TGTGCCAGTAGTATAAGAGCGGAAGAGGGCTATGGCTACACCTTC
cdr3_aa: CASSIRAEEGYGYTF

clone_size: .
d_call: .
j_call: TRBJ1-1
v_call: TRBV7-2
cdr3_nt: TGTGCCAGCAGCCCTGGGACCTCAACTGAAGCTTTCTTT
cdr3_aa: CASSPGTSTEAFF

clone_size: .
d_call: TRBD2
j_call: TRBJ2-5
v_call: TRBV19
cdr3_nt: TGTGCCAGTAGTATCCAGACTAGCGGGAGTGGGCTGGAGACCCAGTACTTC
cdr3_aa: CASSIQTSGSGLETQYF

clone_size: .
d_call: .
j_call: TRBJ1-1
v_call: TRBV5-1
cdr3_nt: TGCGCCAGCAGCGCCTCAGGGACTGAAGCTTTCTTT
cdr3_aa: CASSASGTEAFF

clone_size: .
d_call: TRBD2
j_call: TRBJ2-3
v_call: TRBV4-2
cdr3_nt: TGTGCCAGCCGAAAGCGAGCGGGGTACACAGATACGCAGTATTTT
cdr3_aa: CASRKRAGYTDTQYF

clone_size: .
d_call: TRBD1
j_call: TRBJ1-1
v_call: TRBV5-1
cdr3_nt: TGCGCCAGCAGCTTAGTGGGACAGGGTGGCACTGAAGCTTTCTTT
cdr3_aa: CASSLVGQGGTEAFF

clone_size: .
d_call: .
j_call: TRBJ2-5
v_call: TRBV7-2
cdr3_nt: TGTGCCAGCAGCTTCAGCTCCCAAGCAGAGACCCAGTACTTC
cdr3_aa: CASSFSSQAETQYF

clone_size: .
d_call: TRBD2
j_call: TRBJ2-5
v_call: TRBV10-3
cdr3_nt: TGTGCCATCAGTAACCCGGGTGGGAGGGGTCCACAAGAGACCCAGTACTTC
cdr3_aa: CAISNPGGRGPQETQYF

clone_size: .
d_call: .
j_call: TRBJ1-5
v_call: TRBV7-3
cdr3_nt: TGTGCCAGCAGCTTTGGGACAATGGTAGCGGTGCCCCAGCATTTT
cdr3_aa: CASSFGTMVAVPQHF